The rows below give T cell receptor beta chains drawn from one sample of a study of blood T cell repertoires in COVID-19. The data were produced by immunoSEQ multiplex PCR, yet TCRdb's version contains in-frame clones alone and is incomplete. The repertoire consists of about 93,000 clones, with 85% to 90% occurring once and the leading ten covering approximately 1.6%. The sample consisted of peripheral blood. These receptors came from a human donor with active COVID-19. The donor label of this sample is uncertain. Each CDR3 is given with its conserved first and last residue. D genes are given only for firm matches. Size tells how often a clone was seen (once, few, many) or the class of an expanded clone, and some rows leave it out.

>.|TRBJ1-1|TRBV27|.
TGTGCCAGCCGGGGGGAGCTGAACACTGAAGCTTTCTTT
CASRGELNTEAFF
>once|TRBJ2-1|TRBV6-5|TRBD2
TGTGCCAGCAGTTTGACTAGCGGGTTCTACAATGAGCAGTTCTTC
CASSLTSGFYNEQFF
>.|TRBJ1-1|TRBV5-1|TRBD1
TGCGCCAGCAGCAAGGCGGGACAGGGGGAGGACACTGAAGCTTTCTTT
CASSKAGQGEDTEAFF
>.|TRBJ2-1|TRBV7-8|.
TGTGCCAGCAGCTCCCCGCCGGGTTTATCTATTAAGAATGAGCAGTTCTTC
CASSSPPGLSIKNEQFF
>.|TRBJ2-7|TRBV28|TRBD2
TGTGCCAGCAAGCCCGCGGGGTTAGCGGGGGACAAATACGAGCAGTACTTC
CASKPAGLAGDKYEQYF
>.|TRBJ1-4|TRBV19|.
TGTGCCAGTAGTAGAGGACAGATAAATAATGAAAAACTGTTTTTT
CASSRGQINNEKLFF
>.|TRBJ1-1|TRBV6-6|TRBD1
TGTGCCAGCAGCCCACGGGACAGGGGACCTGCTGAAGCTTTCTTT
CASSPRDRGPAEAFF
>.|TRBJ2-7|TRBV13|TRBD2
TGTGCCAGCAGCTTAGGACTAGCGGGGGTCTCCTACGAGCAGTACTTC
CASSLGLAGVSYEQYF
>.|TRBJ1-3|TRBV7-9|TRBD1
TGTGCCAGCAGCTGGGGACAGGGCTCTGGAAACACCATATATTTT
CASSWGQGSGNTIYF
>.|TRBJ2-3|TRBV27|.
TGTGCCAGCAGCCGGCCGCGGCCCCGGCTGGCAGATACGCAGTATTTT
CASSRPRPRLADTQYF
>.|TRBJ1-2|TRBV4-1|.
TGCGCCAGCAGCCAAGACCAGGGGTCTGACTATGGCTACACCTTC
CASSQDQGSDYGYTF
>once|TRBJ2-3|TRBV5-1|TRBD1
TGCGCCAGCAGCTCCGTGACAGGGGCAGATACGCAGTATTTT
CASSSVTGADTQYF
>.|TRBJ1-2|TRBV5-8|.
TGTGCCAGCAAAGGACGGGGGTTCGGCTATGGCTACACCTTC
CASKGRGFGYGYTF
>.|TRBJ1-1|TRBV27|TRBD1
TGTGCCTGGGACAGGGAAGCTTTCTTT
CAWDREAFF
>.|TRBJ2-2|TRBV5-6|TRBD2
TGTGCCAGCAGCTTGATCTCGGGGGGGTGGAACACCGGGGAGCTGTTTTTT
CASSLISGGWNTGELFF
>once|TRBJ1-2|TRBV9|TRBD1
TGTGCCAGCACCAAATTAGGGGGCGAGGTGAATTATGGCTACACCTTC
CASTKLGGEVNYGYTF
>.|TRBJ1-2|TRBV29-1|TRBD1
TGCAGCGCCCCCGGACAGGAGGGTGGCTACACCTTC
CSAPGQEGGYTF
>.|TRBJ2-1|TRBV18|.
TGTGCCAGCTCACTTGGACAGAATACCTACAATGAGCAGTTCTTC
CASSLGQNTYNEQFF
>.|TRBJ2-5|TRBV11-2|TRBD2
TGTGCCAGCAGCGTGACTAGCGGGGGGCCAGAGACCCAGTACTTC
CASSVTSGGPETQYF
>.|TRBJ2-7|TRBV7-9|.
TGTGCCAGCAGTAACGGGATCTCCTACGAGCAGTACTTC
CASSNGISYEQYF
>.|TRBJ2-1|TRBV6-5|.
TGTGCCAGCAGACCCCGACTAGGTCCCCAGTTCTTC
CASRPRLGPQFF
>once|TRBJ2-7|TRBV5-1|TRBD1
TGCGCCAGCAGTAGTCAGGGGGCGAACTACGAGCAGTACTTC
CASSSQGANYEQYF
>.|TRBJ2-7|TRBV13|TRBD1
TGTGCCAGCAGCTTAGGGGGGACAGGGGAGTACGAGCAGTACTTC
CASSLGGTGEYEQYF
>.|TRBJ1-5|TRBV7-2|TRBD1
TGTGCCAGCAGCTTAGAAGGGACAGGGACTAATCAGCCCCAGCATTTT
CASSLEGTGTNQPQHF
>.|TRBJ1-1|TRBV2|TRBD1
TGTGCCAGCAGTGGGCCGACAGGGTTGAACACTGAAGCTTTCTTT
CASSGPTGLNTEAFF
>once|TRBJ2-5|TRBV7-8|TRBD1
TGTGCCACCAGCAGGGGGCTGGAGACCCAGTACTTC
CATSRGLETQYF
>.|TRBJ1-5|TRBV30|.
TGTGCCTGGAGTGTAGGGGTCTCTCGTCAGCCCCAGCATTTT
CAWSVGVSRQPQHF
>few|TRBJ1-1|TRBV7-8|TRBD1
TGTGCCAGCAGCTTAGTAGAGACAGGGGGGACTGAAGCTTTCTTT
CASSLVETGGTEAFF
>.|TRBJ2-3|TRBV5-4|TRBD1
TGTGCCAGCAGCAGTGCTGACAGGGGATCTACAGATACGCAGTATTTT
CASSSADRGSTDTQYF
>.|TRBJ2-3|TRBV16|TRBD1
TGTGCCAGCAGCCAATCTCACAGGGGGCACCCCACAGATACGCAGTATTTT
CASSQSHRGHPTDTQYF
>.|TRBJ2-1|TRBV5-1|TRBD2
TGCGCCAGCAGCCCGGGACTAGCGGGGGGATCACTCTACAATGAGCAGTTCTTC
CASSPGLAGGSLYNEQFF
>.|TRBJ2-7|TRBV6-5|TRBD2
TGTGCCAGCAGTTACATACTAGCGGGGGGCGAGCAGTACTTC
CASSYILAGGEQYF
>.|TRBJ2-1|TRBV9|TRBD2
TGTGCCAGCAGCCAAGCGGGGAGCTCCTACAATGAGCAGTTCTTC
CASSQAGSSYNEQFF
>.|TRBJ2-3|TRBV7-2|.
TGTGCCAGCCGGATAGGGGGAACAGATACGCAGTATTTT
CASRIGGTDTQYF
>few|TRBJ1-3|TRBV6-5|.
TGTGCCAGCAGTTACTCCGGGAATGGAAACACCATATATTTT
CASSYSGNGNTIYF
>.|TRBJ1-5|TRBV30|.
TGTGCCTGGAGTTTCCCAACAACAGGGACGGGTCAGCCCCAGCATTTT
CAWSFPTTGTGQPQHF
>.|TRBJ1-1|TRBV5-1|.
TGCGCCAGCAGCTTGGCCGGGGGGGCTCCTACTTTGAACACTGAAGCTTTCTTT
CASSLAGGAPTLNTEAFF
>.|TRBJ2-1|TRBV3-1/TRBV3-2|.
TGTGCCAGCAGCCGACGCGGGGACTACAATGAGCAGTTCTTC
CASSRRGDYNEQFF
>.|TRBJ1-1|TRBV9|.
TGTGCCAGCAGATCCCAGGACACCTTGAACACTGAAGCTTTCTTT
CASRSQDTLNTEAFF
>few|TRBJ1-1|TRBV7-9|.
TGTGCCAGCAGCTTAGCGCGCGGGGCGAACACTGAAGCTTTCTTT
CASSLARGANTEAFF
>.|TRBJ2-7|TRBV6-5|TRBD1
TGTGCCAGCACCCCGACAGGGAACTACGAGCAGTACTTC
CASTPTGNYEQYF
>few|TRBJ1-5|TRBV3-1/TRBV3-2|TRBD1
TGTGCCAGCAGCCAAGGGACAGGGGGCGGTCAGCCCCAGCATTTT
CASSQGTGGGQPQHF
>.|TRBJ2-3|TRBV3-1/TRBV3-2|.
TGTGCCAGCAGCCAAGATATTACAGATACGCAGTATTTT
CASSQDITDTQYF
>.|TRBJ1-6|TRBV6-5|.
TGTGCCAGCAGTTATAACCAGGGGAAGAATTCACCCCTCCACTTT
CASSYNQGKNSPLHF
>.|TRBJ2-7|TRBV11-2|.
TGTGCCAGCAGCTTAGTAGCAAGCGGGCAGTACTTC
CASSLVASGQYF
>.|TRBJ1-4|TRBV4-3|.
TGCGCCAGCAGCCAAGACAGGACTAATGAAAAACTGTTTTTT
CASSQDRTNEKLFF